The sequence of this TCR beta chain was determined in a study of human T cells and chemical hapten exposure. This clonotype has a count of ten or more. The CDR3 has 13 amino acids. After removal of 7 bases from V and 1 base from J, the junction contained 1 base not matched to a gene. CDR1 SNHLY and CDR2 FYNNEI come from the germline V gene. Time point defined: patch test 2, 6 weeks after DPC sensitization. Stated treatment: therapeutic diphenylcyclopropenone sensitization with weekly scalp DPC. TCRdb fed the RACE reads into MiXCR, producing one record per CDR3 protein. This table holds under 100,000 distinct CDR3 sequences, roughly 10% found once.

J is TRBJ1-5 and V is TRBV2, with 7 bases aligning to TRBD1. The receptor was derived from a woman aged 25 to 39 with alopecia areata. Some clones in this sample may be carry-over from other donors' samples. The sequenced sample was whole blood, obtained in connection with sensitization to the hapten diphenylcyclopropenone (DPC). CDR3 sequence (DNA): TGTGCCAGCACACAGGGGAGCAATCAGCCCCAGCATTTT. Its translation is CASTQGSNQPQHF.